Listed below are T cell receptor beta chains from one sample, sequenced in a study of cytomegalovirus exposure and HLA in healthy donors. The method was immunoSEQ multiplex PCR; TCRdb's version includes in-frame clones alone and lacks a portion of them. The sample carries 250,000 to 400,000 clones, 70% to 90% recorded once. The sequenced sample consisted of PBMCs. The receptors were sampled from a man aged 30 to 39 in good health and CMV-seronegative. Both conserved end residues are part of each CDR3. A D gene is named only where the DNA matches it firmly. Some rows have no size entry. The others give once, few or many, or a class for an expanded clone.

TRBV5-6	TRBJ2-3	.	once	CASSLDRRRGGGDTQYF	TGTGCCAGCAGCTTGGATCGTCGGCGGGGAGGTGGGGATACGCAGTATTTT
TRBV9	TRBJ2-7	TRBD1	.	CASSPWDRGYEQYF	TGTGCCAGCAGCCCCTGGGACAGGGGCTACGAGCAGTACTTC
TRBV10-3	TRBJ2-7	TRBD1	.	CAISESGQVYEQYF	TGTGCCATCAGTGAGTCGGGACAGGTCTACGAGCAGTACTTC
TRBV7-9	TRBJ1-2	.	.	CASVEGNYGYTF	TGTGCCAGCGTCGAGGGAAACTATGGCTACACCTTC
TRBV6-6	TRBJ1-6	TRBD1	.	CASSRTGFDNSPLHF	TGTGCCAGCAGCAGGACAGGGTTTGATAATTCACCCCTCCACTTT
TRBV4-2	TRBJ1-2	.	.	CASSQVLQQPYGYTF	TGTGCCAGCAGCCAAGTTTTACAGCAACCCTATGGCTACACCTTC
TRBV7-9	TRBJ2-7	.	.	CASSAGPRGIPYEQYF	TGTGCCAGCAGCGCGGGGCCGAGGGGCATTCCCTACGAGCAGTACTTC
TRBV6-1	TRBJ1-4	TRBD1	once	CASRKTGDNEKLFF	TGTGCCAGCAGAAAGACAGGGGATAATGAAAAACTGTTTTTT
TRBV15	TRBJ2-2	.	.	CATSTRNTGELFF	TGTGCCACCAGCACCAGAAACACCGGGGAGCTGTTTTTT
TRBV19	TRBJ2-1	.	.	CASSIGYRRGRIF	TGTGCCAGTAGTATAGGGTATCGGCGGGGAAGGATCTTC
TRBV18	TRBJ1-1	TRBD1	.	CASSSDTGDAFF	TGTGCCAGCTCATCAGATACAGGGGATGCTTTCTTT
TRBV5-4	TRBJ1-2	.	.	CASSFGPGGSYGYTF	.
TRBV18	TRBJ2-4	TRBD1	.	CASSPTGGSKNIQYF	TGTGCCAGCTCACCTACAGGGGGCTCCAAAAACATTCAGTACTTC
TRBV27	TRBJ2-3	.	once	CASSFQPGGRDTQYF	TGTGCCAGCAGTTTTCAGCCGGGGGGCCGAGATACGCAGTATTTT
TRBV6-1	TRBJ2-4	TRBD1	.	CASSEALFVTGGDIQYF	TGTGCCAGCAGTGAAGCGCTCTTTGTGACAGGGGGCGACATTCAGTACTTC
TRBV13	TRBJ2-7	.	.	CASSPPQSSYEQYF	TGTGCCAGCAGCCCGCCACAGAGCTCCTACGAGCAGTACTTC
TRBV6-5	TRBJ2-1	TRBD1	.	CASSYGPTGEQFF	TGTGCCAGCAGTTACGGACCGACAGGGGAGCAGTTCTTC
TRBV21-1	TRBJ1-2	.	.	CASTKTGTGVNGYTF	TGTGCCAGCACCAAAACGGGAACAGGGGTGAATGGCTACACCTTC
TRBV6-1	TRBJ2-4	TRBD1	.	CASRVGDRGDIQYF	TGTGCCAGCAGAGTTGGGGACAGGGGAGACATTCAGTACTTC
TRBV23-1	TRBJ2-7	TRBD1	.	CASSQSVLRTGDYEQYF	TGCGCCAGCAGTCAATCGGTTTTAAGGACAGGGGATTACGAGCAGTACTTC
TRBV27	TRBJ1-3	TRBD1	.	CARQGAGNTIYF	TGTGCCAGACAGGGGGCTGGAAACACCATATATTTT
TRBV5-6	TRBJ1-2	TRBD1	once	CASSGTEGYGYTF	TGTGCCAGCAGCGGGACAGAAGGCTATGGCTACACCTTC
TRBV7-9	TRBJ2-2	.	once	CASSLALPEELFF	TGTGCCAGCAGCTTAGCGCTCCCAGAGGAGCTGTTTTTT
TRBV5-1	TRBJ2-7	TRBD2	.	CASSSGLAGGSYEQYF	TGCGCCAGCAGCTCGGGACTAGCGGGGGGCTCCTACGAGCAGTACTTC
TRBV15	TRBJ1-6	TRBD1	.	CATSRRTGNSPLHF	TGTGCCACCAGCAGAAGGACAGGGAATTCACCCCTCCACTTT
TRBV2	TRBJ1-5	.	.	CASSEGGYSNQPQHF	TGTGCCAGCAGTGAAGGGGGCTACAGCAATCAGCCCCAGCATTTT
TRBV18	TRBJ2-7	TRBD2	.	CASSSGLAGTYEQYF	TGTGCCAGCTCATCCGGACTAGCGGGGACCTACGAGCAGTACTTC
TRBV4-1	TRBJ1-2	.	.	CASSQVAVANYGYTF	TGCGCCAGCAGCCAAGTGGCAGTTGCCAACTATGGCTACACCTTC
TRBV9	TRBJ1-2	TRBD1	.	CASSEPADRETNYGYTF	TGTGCCAGCAGCGAGCCCGCTGACAGGGAAACGAACTATGGCTACACCTTC
TRBV5-8	TRBJ1-5	TRBD1	.	CASSFGTAYSNQPQHF	TGTGCCAGCAGCTTCGGGACAGCTTATAGCAATCAGCCCCAGCATTTT
TRBV7-9	TRBJ2-7	TRBD2	.	CASSSSGGAYEQYF	TGTGCCAGCAGTTCTAGCGGGGGGGCGTACGAGCAGTACTTC
TRBV5-6	TRBJ2-5	TRBD2	.	CASSSDISNSGGRETQYF	TGTGCCAGCAGCTCGGATATCTCTAATAGCGGGGGGCGAGAGACCCAGTACTTC
TRBV6-5	TRBJ1-1	.	.	CASRTYKGGTEAFF	TGTGCCAGCAGGACTTACAAAGGGGGAACTGAAGCTTTCTTT
TRBV5-1	TRBJ2-1	.	once	CASTSHNEQFF	TGCGCCAGCACCTCCCACAATGAGCAGTTCTTC
TRBV18	TRBJ1-2	TRBD1	.	CASSPGQGANYGYTF	TGTGCCAGCTCACCGGGACAGGGGGCTAACTATGGCTACACCTTC
TRBV6-5	TRBJ1-2	.	.	CASSLTPGRYGYTF	TGTGCCAGCAGTTTAACTCCAGGGAGGTATGGCTACACCTTC
TRBV19	TRBJ1-1	TRBD1	.	CASSQTQGAGNTEAFF	TGTGCCAGTAGCCAAACACAGGGGGCTGGGAACACTGAAGCTTTCTTT
TRBV6-6	TRBJ2-3	.	.	CASRPGTDTQYF	TGTGCCAGCAGGCCCGGGACAGATACGCAGTATTTT
TRBV7-9	TRBJ2-7	.	.	CASSPYRTNVYEQYF	TGTGCCAGCAGCCCCTACAGGACCAATGTTTACGAGCAGTACTTC
TRBV5-8	TRBJ2-6	.	.	CASSFLMAGANVLTF	TGTGCCAGCAGCTTTTTAATGGCCGGGGCCAACGTCCTGACTTTC
TRBV5-4	TRBJ1-2	.	.	CASSAVGEDFYGYTF	TGTGCCAGCAGCGCGGTGGGGGAGGACTTCTATGGCTACACCTTC
TRBV5-4	TRBJ2-5	TRBD2	.	CASSFRGGFETQYF	TGTGCCAGCAGCTTTCGGGGGGGCTTTGAGACCCAGTACTTC
TRBV12-5	TRBJ1-5	TRBD1	.	CASGLVLVGRGLQPQHF	TGTGCTAGTGGTTTGGTACTCGTAGGCAGGGGGCTTCAGCCCCAGCATTTT
TRBV18	TRBJ1-1	TRBD1	.	CASSPPSRGHTEAFF	TGTGCCAGCTCACCACCTAGCAGGGGGCATACTGAAGCTTTCTTT
TRBV5-1	TRBJ2-5	.	.	CASRRQETQYF	TGCGCCAGCAGACGGCAAGAGACCCAGTACTTC
TRBV28	TRBJ1-2	.	.	CASSLLAGGNYGYTF	TGTGCCAGCAGTTTATTGGCGGGGGGTAACTATGGCTACACCTTC
TRBV29-1	TRBJ1-1	TRBD1	.	CSVEVQGRHTEAFF	TGCAGCGTTGAAGTACAGGGGCGTCACACTGAAGCTTTCTTT
TRBV7-9	TRBJ2-1	TRBD1	.	CASSLGQGGNEQFF	TGTGCCAGCAGCCTGGGACAGGGTGGCAATGAGCAGTTCTTC
TRBV4-2	TRBJ2-1	TRBD1	.	CASSPWTGVPNEQFF	TGTGCCAGCAGCCCTTGGACAGGGGTCCCCAATGAGCAGTTCTTC
TRBV4-2	TRBJ2-1	TRBD2	.	CASSQEPAGGHNEQFF	TGTGCCAGCAGCCAAGAGCCAGCGGGGGGACACAATGAGCAGTTCTTC
TRBV19	TRBJ1-5	TRBD1	.	CASSTLQGDSNQPQHF	TGTGCCAGTAGTACCCTTCAGGGGGATAGCAATCAGCCCCAGCATTTT
TRBV27	TRBJ2-5	TRBD2	.	CASSSIPGLAGSETQYF	TGTGCCAGCAGCTCCATTCCGGGACTAGCGGGGTCAGAGACCCAGTACTTC
TRBV6-1	TRBJ1-4	.	.	CASSAGPFNEKLFF	TGTGCCAGCAGCGCAGGGCCTTTTAATGAAAAACTGTTTTTT
TRBV18	TRBJ2-5	.	.	CASSPPEIQETQYF	TGTGCCAGCTCACCACCGGAGATACAAGAGACCCAGTACTTC
TRBV9	TRBJ2-6	.	.	CASSVRGTLSGANVLTF	TGTGCCAGCAGCGTAAGGGGAACCCTCTCTGGGGCCAACGTCCTGACTTTC
TRBV9	TRBJ1-5	.	.	CASSAGTGNQPQHF	TGTGCCAGCAGCGCAGGGACTGGCAATCAGCCCCAGCATTTT
TRBV27	TRBJ1-2	TRBD1	once	CASSSRTGVLGYTF	TGTGCCAGCAGTTCACGGACAGGGGTTCTAGGCTACACCTTC
TRBV27	TRBJ2-1	TRBD1	.	CASSWGQAGNEQFF	TGTGCCAGCAGTTGGGGACAGGCGGGCAATGAGCAGTTCTTC
TRBV11-3	TRBJ2-1	.	.	CASSFSRGPYNEQFF	TGTGCCAGCAGCTTTTCCAGGGGTCCGTACAATGAGCAGTTCTTC